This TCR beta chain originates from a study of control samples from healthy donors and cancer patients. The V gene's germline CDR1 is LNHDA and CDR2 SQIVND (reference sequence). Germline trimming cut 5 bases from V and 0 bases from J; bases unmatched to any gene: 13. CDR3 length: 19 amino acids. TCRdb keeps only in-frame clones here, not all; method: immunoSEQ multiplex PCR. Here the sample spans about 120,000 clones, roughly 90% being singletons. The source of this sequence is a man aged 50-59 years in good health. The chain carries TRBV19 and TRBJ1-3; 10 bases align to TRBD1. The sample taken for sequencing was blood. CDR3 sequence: CASSLWTGGYSYSGNTIYF. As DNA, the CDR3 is TGTGCCAGTAGTCTTTGGACAGGGGGATACTCATACTCTGGAAACACCATATATTTT.